What follows describes a single TCR beta chain. Original methodology: Estimation of nucleated cell counts was performed using reference gene primer amplification. Assay used: immunoSEQ multiplex PCR; TCRdb lists only in-frame clones, some missing. Clonal size and the V and J genes are those of that table, whereas D and trimming came from the DNA. Of about 71,000 clones listed, just over 85% were seen once; the top ten hold under 8%. This sample is drawn from a study of blood T cell repertoires in COVID-19. Study summary: Specimens from acute and convalescent COVID-19 originated in the United States, Italy and Spain.

CDR3 length: 14 residues. V lost 5 bases and J 7 bases, leaving 14 bases between the germline ends. The germline V gene encodes CDR1 WSHSY and CDR2 SAAADI. This sequence was found in a man aged 50-59 years with active COVID-19. Material for sequencing was peripheral blood. The chain recombines TRBV10-2 with TRBJ2-2; TRBD1 might be the D (8 bases). The CDR3 DNA reads as TGCGCCAGCAGTTTACAGGGGGAGGGCGGGGAGCTGTTTTTT. Protein sequence: CASSLQGEGGELFF.